This note documents a single T cell receptor (beta chain) sequence. Its matching antigen is unknown. The sample originates from a study of cytomegalovirus exposure and HLA in healthy donors. Whole-study context: In an earlier analysis, some 110 million unique TCR beta sequences were found from some 180 million T cells. Study-level results: It was likely that a cluster of highly shared sequence variants was a sequencing artifact. In an earlier analysis, in some 500 donors, most V segments appeared productive either ~87% or ~30% of the time. Sequencing depth roughly uniform across donors was assumed in presence/absence analyses.

Trimming cost V 7 bases and J 4 bases, with 20 bases left between them. The CDR3 consists of 16 residues. The germline gives CDR1 SGHTA, CDR2 FQGNSA. The PCR employed 60 Vbeta primers together with 13 Jbeta primers. Assay used: immunoSEQ multiplex PCR; TCRdb lists only in-frame clones, some missing. The table has about 97,000 clones, 75% seen once. The sample was PBMCs. This clonotype originated in a man aged 45-60 years in good health and CMV-seronegative. This chain joins TRBV7-2 and TRBJ2-4, with a possible D match to TRBD2 (6 bases). The CDR3 loop is CASTAGGGLKKNIQYF. As DNA, the CDR3 is TGTGCCAGCACCGCGGGTGGCGGACTAAAAAAAAACATTCAGTACTTC.